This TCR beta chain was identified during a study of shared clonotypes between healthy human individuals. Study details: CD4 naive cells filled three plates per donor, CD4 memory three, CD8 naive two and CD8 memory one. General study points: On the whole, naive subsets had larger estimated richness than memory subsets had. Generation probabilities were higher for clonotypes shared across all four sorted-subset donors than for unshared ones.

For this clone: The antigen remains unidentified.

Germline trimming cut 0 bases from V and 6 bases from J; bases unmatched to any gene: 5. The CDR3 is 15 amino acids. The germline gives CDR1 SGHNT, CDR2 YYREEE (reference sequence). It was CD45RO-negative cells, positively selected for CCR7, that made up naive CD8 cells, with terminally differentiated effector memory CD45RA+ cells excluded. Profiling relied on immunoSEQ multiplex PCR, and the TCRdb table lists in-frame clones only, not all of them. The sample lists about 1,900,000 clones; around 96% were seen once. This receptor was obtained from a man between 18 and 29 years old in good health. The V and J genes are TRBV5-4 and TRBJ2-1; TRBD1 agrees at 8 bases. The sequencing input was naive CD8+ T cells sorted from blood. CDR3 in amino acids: CASSLGTGGLNEQFF. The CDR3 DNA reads TGTGCCAGCAGCTTGGGTACAGGGGGACTCAATGAGCAGTTCTTC.